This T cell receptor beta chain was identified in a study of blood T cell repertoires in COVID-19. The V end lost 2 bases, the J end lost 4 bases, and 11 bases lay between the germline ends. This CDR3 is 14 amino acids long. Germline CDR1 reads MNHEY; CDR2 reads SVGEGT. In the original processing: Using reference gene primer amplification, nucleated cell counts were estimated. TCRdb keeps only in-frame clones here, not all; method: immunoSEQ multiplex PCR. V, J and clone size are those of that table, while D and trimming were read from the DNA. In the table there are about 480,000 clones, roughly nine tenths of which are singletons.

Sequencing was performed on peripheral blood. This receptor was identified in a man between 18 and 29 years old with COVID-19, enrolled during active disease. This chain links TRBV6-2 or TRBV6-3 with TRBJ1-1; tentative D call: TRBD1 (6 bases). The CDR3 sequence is CASSYTGLGTEAFF. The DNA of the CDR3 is TGTGCCAGCAGTTACACAGGGCTTGGCACTGAAGCTTTCTTT.